This T cell receptor beta chain stems from a study of OX40 agonist ivuxolimab in advanced cancers. The protocol was immunoSEQ multiplex PCR, while the TCRdb copy is restricted to in-frame clones and leaves out a portion. Of roughly 92,000 clones in the sample, approximately 90% were seen once. The CDR3 has 11 amino acids. Germline-derived CDR1 and CDR2 are MNHNS and SASEGT. Trimming took off 7 bases at V and 9 bases at J, with 10 bases between the two ends. V is TRBV6-1 and J is TRBJ2-1; possibly TRBD1 for D (6 bases). This material consisted of CD4+ or CD8+ T cells sorted from blood, taken in a trial of the OX40 agonist ivuxolimab. This TCR derives from an adult with an advanced solid tumor such as melanoma, head and neck, liver or kidney cancer. The DNA for the CDR3 is TGTGCCAGCATTAAACAGGGTGAGCAGTTCTTC. Protein: CASIKQGEQFF.